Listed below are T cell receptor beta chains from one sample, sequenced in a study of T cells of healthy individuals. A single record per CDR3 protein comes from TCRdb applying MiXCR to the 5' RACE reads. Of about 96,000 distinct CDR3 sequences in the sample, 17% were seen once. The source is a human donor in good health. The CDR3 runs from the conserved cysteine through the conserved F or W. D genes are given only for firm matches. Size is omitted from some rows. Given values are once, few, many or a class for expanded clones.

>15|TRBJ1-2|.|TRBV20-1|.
TGCAGTGCTAGAGATAATAGCCGATTAACTTATGGCTACACCTTC
CSARDNSRLTYGYTF
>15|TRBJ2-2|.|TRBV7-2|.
TGTGCCAGCAGCTTAGTAGATCTAAGCACCGGGGAGCTGTTTTTT
CASSLVDLSTGELFF
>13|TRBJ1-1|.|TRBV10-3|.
TGTGCCATCAGTGGTTCAGGGGAGACTGAAGCTTTCTTT
CAISGSGETEAFF
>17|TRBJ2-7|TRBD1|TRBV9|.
TGTGCCAGCAGCGGAAACAGGGGATCCGCGGCCCTCTACGAGCAGTACTTC
CASSGNRGSAALYEQYF
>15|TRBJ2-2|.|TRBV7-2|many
TGTGCCAGCAGCTTAGCGCGCGCTGACACCGGGGAGCTGTTTTTT
CASSLARADTGELFF
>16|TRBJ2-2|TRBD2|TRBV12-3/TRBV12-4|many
TGTGCCAGCAGCCTCAGACTAGCGGGACTCACCGGGGAGCTGTTTTTT
CASSLRLAGLTGELFF
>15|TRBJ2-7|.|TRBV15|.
TGTGCCACCAGCAGAGACCCTACTAGTACCTACGAGCAGTACTTC
CATSRDPTSTYEQYF
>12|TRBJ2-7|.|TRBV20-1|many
TGCAGTGCTAGAGGGTCAGGCTACGAGCAGTACTTC
CSARGSGYEQYF
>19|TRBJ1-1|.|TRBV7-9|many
TGTGCCAGCAGCTTATGGCCGACCCTTTCGGGAGTCATGAACACTGAAGCTTTCTTT
CASSLWPTLSGVMNTEAFF
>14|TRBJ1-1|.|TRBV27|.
TGTGCCAGCAGTTCCCCGGTAAGGAACACTGAAGCTTTCTTT
CASSSPVRNTEAFF
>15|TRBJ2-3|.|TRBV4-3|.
TGCGCCAGCAGCCAAGATTCAGTGGGCACAGATACGCAGTATTTT
CASSQDSVGTDTQYF
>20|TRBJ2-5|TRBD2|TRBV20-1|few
TGCAGTGCTAGAGAGGGTATCGCTAGCGGGGGACCCGCGGACCAAGAGACCCAGTACTTC
CSAREGIASGGPADQETQYF
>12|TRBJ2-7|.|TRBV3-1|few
TGTGCCAGCGGATTCGGGCCCTACGAGCAGTACTTC
CASGFGPYEQYF
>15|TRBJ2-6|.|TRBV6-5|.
TGTGCCAGCAGTTATTCGGCCTCTGGGGCCAACGTCCTGACTTTC
CASSYSASGANVLTF
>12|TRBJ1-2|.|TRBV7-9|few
TGTGCCAGCAGCTTAGCCAGGGATGGCTACACCTTC
CASSLARDGYTF
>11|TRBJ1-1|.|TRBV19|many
TGTGCCAGTAGCTGGAACACTGAAGCTTTCTTT
CASSWNTEAFF
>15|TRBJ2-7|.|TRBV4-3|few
TGCGCCAGCAGCCAAGATCAAAACCCCACCTACGAGCAGTACTTC
CASSQDQNPTYEQYF
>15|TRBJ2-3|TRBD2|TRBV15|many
TGTGCCACCAGCAAGCGCGGGAGTCGAGCAGATACGCAGTATTTT
CATSKRGSRADTQYF
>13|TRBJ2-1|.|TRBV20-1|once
TGCAGTGCTCGGGGGATCTCCTGCAATGAGCAGTTCTTC
CSARGISCNEQFF
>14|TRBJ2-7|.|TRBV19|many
TGTGCCAGTACCCCGGGGCCAAGCTCCTACGAGCAGTACTTC
CASTPGPSSYEQYF
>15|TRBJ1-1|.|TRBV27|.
TGTGCCAGCAGTTTACGCTCCCCGGGCGGGTTAGAGGCTTTCTTT
CASSLRSPGGLEAFF
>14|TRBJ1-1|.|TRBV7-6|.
TGTGCCAGCAGCTTAAAGGAAAGGGGCACTGAAGCTTTCTTT
CASSLKERGTEAFF
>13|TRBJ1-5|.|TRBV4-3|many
TGCGCCAGCAGCCAAGGGAGCGCAGGGCCCCAGCATTTT
CASSQGSAGPQHF
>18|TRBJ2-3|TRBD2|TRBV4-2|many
TGTGCCAGCAGCCAAATCTATCTACTAGCGGGGCATCAAGATACGCAGTATTTT
CASSQIYLLAGHQDTQYF
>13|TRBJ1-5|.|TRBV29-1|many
TGCAGCGTAGGGGTGGCCCTTAATCAGCCCCAGCATTTT
CSVGVALNQPQHF
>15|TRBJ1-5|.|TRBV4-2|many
TGTGCCAGCAGCCAAGAGGGAGGGTTTAATCAGCCCCAGCATTTT
CASSQEGGFNQPQHF
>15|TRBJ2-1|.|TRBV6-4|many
TGTGCCAGCAGTACCGGGACGAATTCCTACAATGAGCAGTTCTTC
CASSTGTNSYNEQFF
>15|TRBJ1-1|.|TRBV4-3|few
TGCGCCAGCAGCCAAGAAGGTCTCAGAAACACTGAAGCTTTCTTT
CASSQEGLRNTEAFF
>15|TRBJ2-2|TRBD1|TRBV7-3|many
TGTGCCAGCAGAGCGACGACAGGGTACACCGGGGAGCTGTTTTTT
CASRATTGYTGELFF
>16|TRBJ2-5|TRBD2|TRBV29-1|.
TGCAGCGTTGACTACGCGGGGAGGGACGGGGTTGAGACCCAGTACTTC
CSVDYAGRDGVETQYF
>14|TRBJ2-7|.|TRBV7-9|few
TGTGCCAGCGGGAGGGACAGAAATTCCTACGAGCAGTACTTC
CASGRDRNSYEQYF
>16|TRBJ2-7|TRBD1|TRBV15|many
TGTGCCACCAGCAGAGACTCGCCTGACAGGGAGCACGAGCAGTACTTC
CATSRDSPDREHEQYF
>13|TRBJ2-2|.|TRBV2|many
TGTGCCAGCATGACCCCTAACACCGGGGAGCTGTTTTTT
CASMTPNTGELFF
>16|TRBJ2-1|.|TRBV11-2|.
TGTGCCAGCAGCTTACCCGCGGGGCTTTCCTACAATGAGCAGTTCTTC
CASSLPAGLSYNEQFF
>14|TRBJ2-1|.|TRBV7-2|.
TGTGCCAGCAGCATTACAAGCTCCTACAATGAGCAGTTCTTC
CASSITSSYNEQFF
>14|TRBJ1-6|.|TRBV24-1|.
TGTGCCACCAGTGCTCGGGGGGCTAATTCACCCCTCCACTTT
CATSARGANSPLHF
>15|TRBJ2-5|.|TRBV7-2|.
TGTGCCAGCAGCTTAGCGGGAGTTGGGCAAGAGACCCAGTACTTC
CASSLAGVGQETQYF
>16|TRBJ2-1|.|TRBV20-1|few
TGCAGTGCTAGTGGGGCGCGGGGTAGCTCCTACAATGAGCAGTTCTTC
CSASGARGSSYNEQFF
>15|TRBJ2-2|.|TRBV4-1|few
TGCGCCAGCAGCCAAGGAAGGGGAGCGAGCGGGGAGCTGTTTTTT
CASSQGRGASGELFF
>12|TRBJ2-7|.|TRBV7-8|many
TGTGCCAGCAGCTTAGGACTAAACGAGCAGTACTTC
CASSLGLNEQYF
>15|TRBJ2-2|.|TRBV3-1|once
TGTGCCAGCAGCCATAGGGCAGGCAACACCGGGGAGCTGTTTTTT
CASSHRAGNTGELFF
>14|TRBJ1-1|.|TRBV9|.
TGTGCCAGCAGCGGAGGTTGGGGGGAAACTGAAGCTTTCTTT
CASSGGWGETEAFF
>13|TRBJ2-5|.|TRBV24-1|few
TGTGCCACGCAGCCCGGGTTAACGGGAACCCAGTACTTC
CATQPGLTGTQYF
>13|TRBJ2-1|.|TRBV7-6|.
TGTGCCAGCAGCTTAGCTGCTCTTAATGAGCAGTTCTTC
CASSLAALNEQFF
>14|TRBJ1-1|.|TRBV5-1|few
TGCGCCAGCAGCTTGGCGGGCCCGGACACTGAAGCTTTCTTT
CASSLAGPDTEAFF
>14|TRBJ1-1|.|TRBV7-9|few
TGTGCCAGCAGCTTGGAGGGGCCCAACACTGAAGCTTTCTTT
CASSLEGPNTEAFF
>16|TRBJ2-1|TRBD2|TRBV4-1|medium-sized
TGCGCCAGCAGCCAAGTAATTGGGGAGGGCCTCGGTGAGCAGTTCTTC
CASSQVIGEGLGEQFF
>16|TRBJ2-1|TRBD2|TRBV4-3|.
TGCGCCAGCAGCCAAGATCTAAGCGGGAGTTACAATGAGCAGTTCTTC
CASSQDLSGSYNEQFF